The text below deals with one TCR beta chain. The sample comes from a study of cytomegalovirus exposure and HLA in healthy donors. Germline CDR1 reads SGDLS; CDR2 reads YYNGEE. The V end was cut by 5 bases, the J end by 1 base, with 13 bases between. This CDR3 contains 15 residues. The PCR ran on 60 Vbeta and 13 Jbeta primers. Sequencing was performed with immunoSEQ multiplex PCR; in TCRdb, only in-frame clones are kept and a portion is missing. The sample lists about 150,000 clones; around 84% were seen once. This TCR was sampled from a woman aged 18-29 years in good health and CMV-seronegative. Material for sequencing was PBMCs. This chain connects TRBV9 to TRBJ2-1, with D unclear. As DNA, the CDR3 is TGTGCCAGCAGTGAGAGTAGTACTTCCTACAATGAGCAGTTCTTC. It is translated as CASSESSTSYNEQFF.